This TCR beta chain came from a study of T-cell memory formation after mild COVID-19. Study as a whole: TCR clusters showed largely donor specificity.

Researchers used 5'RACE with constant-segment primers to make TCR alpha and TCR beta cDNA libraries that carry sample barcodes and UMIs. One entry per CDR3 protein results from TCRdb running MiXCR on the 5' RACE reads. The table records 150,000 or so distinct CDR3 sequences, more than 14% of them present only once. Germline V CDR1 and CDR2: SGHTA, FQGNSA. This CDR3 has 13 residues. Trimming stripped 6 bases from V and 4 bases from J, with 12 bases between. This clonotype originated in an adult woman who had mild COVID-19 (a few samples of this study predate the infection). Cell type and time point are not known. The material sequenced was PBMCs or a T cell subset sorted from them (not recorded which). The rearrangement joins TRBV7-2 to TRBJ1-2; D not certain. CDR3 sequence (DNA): TGTGCCAGCAGTATTGGGTTCCTCTATGGCTACACCTTC. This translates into CASSIGFLYGYTF.